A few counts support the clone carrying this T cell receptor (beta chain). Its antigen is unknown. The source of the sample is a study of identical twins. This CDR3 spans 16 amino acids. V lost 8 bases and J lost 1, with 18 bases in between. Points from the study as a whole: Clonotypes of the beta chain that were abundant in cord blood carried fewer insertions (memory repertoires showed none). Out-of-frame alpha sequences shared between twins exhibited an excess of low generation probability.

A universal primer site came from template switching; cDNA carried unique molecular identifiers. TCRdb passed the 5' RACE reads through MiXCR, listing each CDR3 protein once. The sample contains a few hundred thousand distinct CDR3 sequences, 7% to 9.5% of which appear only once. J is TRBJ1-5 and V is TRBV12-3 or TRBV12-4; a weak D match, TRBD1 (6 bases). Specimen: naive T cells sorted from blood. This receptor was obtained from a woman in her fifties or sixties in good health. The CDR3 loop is CASAGGDKISNQPQHF. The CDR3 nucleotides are TGTGCCAGCGCCGGCGGGGACAAAATAAGCAATCAGCCCCAGCATTTT.